This T cell receptor (beta chain) appears in the sequencing data of a study of cytomegalovirus exposure and HLA in healthy donors. Study summary: Inside one of the first data releases sat around 80 million unique TCRs taken from HLA-typed donors. Notes on the study in general: Prior analysis indicated that the majority of TCR beta V segments exhibited productivity approximately 90% or approximately 30% of the time.

Samples came from healthy bone marrow donors. For this clone: Its cognate antigen is unknown.

Germline CDR1 is SGHTA and CDR2 is FQGNSA. Trimming pared 5 bases from V and 3 bases from J, leaving 11 bases between. This CDR3 region has 13 residues. The PCR used 60 Vbeta and 13 Jbeta primers. Original methodology: As a later analysis found, there were roughly 80 million unique TCR beta chains, of which 8.5 million to 13 million were shared. The data were produced by immunoSEQ multiplex PCR, yet TCRdb's version contains in-frame clones alone and is incomplete. That table supplies the V and J calls and clone size; D and trimming were determined from the DNA. The table gives roughly 54,000 clones; the top ten clones make up approximately 12% of it.

The chain couples TRBV7-2 to TRBJ2-7, with D tentatively TRBD2 (6 bases). The sample comprised PBMCs. The sequence was obtained from a woman aged 30 to 39 in good health and CMV-seropositive. CDR3 loop: CASSPGVGYEQYF. CDR3 DNA sequence: TGTGCCAGCAGCCCGGGGGTGGGCTACGAGCAGTACTTC.